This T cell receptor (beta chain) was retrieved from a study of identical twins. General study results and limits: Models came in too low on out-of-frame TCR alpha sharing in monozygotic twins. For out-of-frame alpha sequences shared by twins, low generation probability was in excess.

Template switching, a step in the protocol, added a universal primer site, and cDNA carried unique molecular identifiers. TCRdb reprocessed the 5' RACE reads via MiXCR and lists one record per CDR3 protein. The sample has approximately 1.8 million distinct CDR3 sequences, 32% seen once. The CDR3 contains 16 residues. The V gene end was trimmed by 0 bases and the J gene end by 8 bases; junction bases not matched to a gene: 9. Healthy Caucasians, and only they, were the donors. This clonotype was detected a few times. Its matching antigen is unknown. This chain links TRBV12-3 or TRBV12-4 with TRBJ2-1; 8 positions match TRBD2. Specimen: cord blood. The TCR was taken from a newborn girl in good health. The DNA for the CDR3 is TGTGCCAGCAGTTTAGCGCTAAGCGGGGGAGTCCATGAGCAGTTCTTC. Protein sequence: CASSLALSGGVHEQFF.